Reported below is one T cell receptor (beta chain). The antigen it recognizes is unknown. Base qualities are missing; no much larger clone stands one base away. The time point label corresponds to: baseline before first vaccination. Vaccinee samples came from UK trials COV001 and COV002, including a single-blind randomized controlled phase 2/3 trial of AZD1222 (ChAdOx1 nCoV-19) in healthy adults. Trial participant PBMC samples were collected at day 0 and day 28 after the second dose for TCRbeta chain sequencing. V is reduced by 4 bases and J by 2 bases, leaving a spacing of 14 bases between them. According to the germline V gene (reference sequence), CDR1 reads LNHDA and CDR2 reads SQIVND. Its CDR3 holds 15 amino acids, cysteine through phenylalanine. Just the 45-base CDR3 DNA is kept, in frame starting at base 1. The sample comes from a study of T cell responses to AZD1222 COVID-19 vaccine (dated by TCRdb to the early 2020s). General notes on the study: AZD1222 recipients whose second dose came at about 4 weeks and those whose second dose came at about 12 weeks were combined into one group, since spike-specific TCR depth and breadth did not differ between the two schedules. A total of 233 trial participants underwent TCR sequencing, of whom some 200 had received two doses of AZD1222 and about 26 had received two doses of the MenACWY control vaccine. Trial participants were enrolled by age into 18-55, 56-69 and 70-plus year subgroups, with about 150, 28 and 57 TCR-sequenced participants respectively. Study-wide conclusions, independent of this receptor: The whole spike protein was spanned by vaccine-associated CD4 TCRs, and dominant responses were seen in regions 160-218 and 743-854. The 56-69-year group was small, and its depth increase did not reach significance, likely because of low power. A significant rise in spike-specific TCR breadth and depth was observed after two AZD1222 doses relative to day 0 and relative to MenACWY recipients. Reportedly, almost half of the unique spike-specific TCRs recognized epitopes lying outside the regions that are mutated in the B.1.351 and B.1.1.7 variants. Participants were mostly white British, with more females than males. The authors suggested clonal diversity may have been underestimated. Conclusions about previously exposed vaccinees were limited because only a handful of AZD1222 recipients were SARS-CoV-2 seropositive at baseline. Because no samples from the day 14 peak response were available, repertoires could be characterized only after the peak T cell response.

The CDR3 regions of human TCRbeta chains were analyzed by immunosequencing. The study's processing was this. Repertoire TCRs were checked for matches against a reference library of SARS-CoV-2-specific TCRs that had been generated using the MIRA antigen-specificity platform. Breadth was defined as the fraction of unique TCRs that were SARS-CoV-2-associated. Depth was defined as the fraction of total T cells that were SARS-CoV-2-associated. Using the MIRA data, every spike-specific TCR was mapped to the spike region that the TCR reacted to and assigned to either a CD4 or a CD8 class. Log10-transformed breadth and depth values were compared by one-way ANOVA with Sidak's multiple comparisons tests. Not all clones reach the TCRdb copy of this immuneACCESS table, which keeps in-frame sequences only. Checked studies attribute under half of the gap to unresolved V genes and leave the rest unexplained. V and J calls and clone size are as listed in that table; D and trimming were resolved from the DNA. The sample has some 95,000 clones on record, around 86% of them singletons. The top ten constitute roughly 6.5% of the sample.

This chain joins TRBV19 to TRBJ2-5; a weak D assignment points to TRBD1 (5 bases agree). Sequenced material: peripheral blood, taken on day 0 of AZD1222 vaccination. This clonotype was obtained from an adult in good health. The DNA sequence is given as TGTGCCAGTAGTACAGGGCACACCCTACAAGAGACCCAGTACTTC. Its protein reads: CASSTGHTLQETQYF.